This T cell receptor (beta chain) came from a study of T cell responses to AZD1222 COVID-19 vaccine. The CDR3 totals 14 residues. Per the germline V gene, CDR1 is MNHEY and CDR2 is SVGAGI. The V segment lost 8 bases and the J segment 4 bases; nucleotides outside the gene matches: 8. Study-level findings and limits: Sampling that yielded the repertoires occurred only after the peak T cell response. Clonal diversity may have been underestimated in mostly white British donors. Baseline serology detected seropositivity in only six or seven AZD1222 recipients. Nearly half of spike-specific TCRs reportedly go after variant regions that carry no mutations.

TCRdb keeps only in-frame clones here, not all; method: immunoSEQ multiplex PCR. This table has some 150,000 clones, approximately 91% appearing once. Remarks on this clone: The antigen is unknown.

The input for sequencing was peripheral blood, taken on day 0 of AZD1222 vaccination. This TCR came from an adult in good health. The chain has TRBV6-5 and TRBJ1-3; 7 bases line up with TRBD1. CDR3 coding DNA: TGTGCCAGCGGGACAGTGGGGCGAGGAAACACCATATATTTT. It codes for CASGTVGRGNTIYF.